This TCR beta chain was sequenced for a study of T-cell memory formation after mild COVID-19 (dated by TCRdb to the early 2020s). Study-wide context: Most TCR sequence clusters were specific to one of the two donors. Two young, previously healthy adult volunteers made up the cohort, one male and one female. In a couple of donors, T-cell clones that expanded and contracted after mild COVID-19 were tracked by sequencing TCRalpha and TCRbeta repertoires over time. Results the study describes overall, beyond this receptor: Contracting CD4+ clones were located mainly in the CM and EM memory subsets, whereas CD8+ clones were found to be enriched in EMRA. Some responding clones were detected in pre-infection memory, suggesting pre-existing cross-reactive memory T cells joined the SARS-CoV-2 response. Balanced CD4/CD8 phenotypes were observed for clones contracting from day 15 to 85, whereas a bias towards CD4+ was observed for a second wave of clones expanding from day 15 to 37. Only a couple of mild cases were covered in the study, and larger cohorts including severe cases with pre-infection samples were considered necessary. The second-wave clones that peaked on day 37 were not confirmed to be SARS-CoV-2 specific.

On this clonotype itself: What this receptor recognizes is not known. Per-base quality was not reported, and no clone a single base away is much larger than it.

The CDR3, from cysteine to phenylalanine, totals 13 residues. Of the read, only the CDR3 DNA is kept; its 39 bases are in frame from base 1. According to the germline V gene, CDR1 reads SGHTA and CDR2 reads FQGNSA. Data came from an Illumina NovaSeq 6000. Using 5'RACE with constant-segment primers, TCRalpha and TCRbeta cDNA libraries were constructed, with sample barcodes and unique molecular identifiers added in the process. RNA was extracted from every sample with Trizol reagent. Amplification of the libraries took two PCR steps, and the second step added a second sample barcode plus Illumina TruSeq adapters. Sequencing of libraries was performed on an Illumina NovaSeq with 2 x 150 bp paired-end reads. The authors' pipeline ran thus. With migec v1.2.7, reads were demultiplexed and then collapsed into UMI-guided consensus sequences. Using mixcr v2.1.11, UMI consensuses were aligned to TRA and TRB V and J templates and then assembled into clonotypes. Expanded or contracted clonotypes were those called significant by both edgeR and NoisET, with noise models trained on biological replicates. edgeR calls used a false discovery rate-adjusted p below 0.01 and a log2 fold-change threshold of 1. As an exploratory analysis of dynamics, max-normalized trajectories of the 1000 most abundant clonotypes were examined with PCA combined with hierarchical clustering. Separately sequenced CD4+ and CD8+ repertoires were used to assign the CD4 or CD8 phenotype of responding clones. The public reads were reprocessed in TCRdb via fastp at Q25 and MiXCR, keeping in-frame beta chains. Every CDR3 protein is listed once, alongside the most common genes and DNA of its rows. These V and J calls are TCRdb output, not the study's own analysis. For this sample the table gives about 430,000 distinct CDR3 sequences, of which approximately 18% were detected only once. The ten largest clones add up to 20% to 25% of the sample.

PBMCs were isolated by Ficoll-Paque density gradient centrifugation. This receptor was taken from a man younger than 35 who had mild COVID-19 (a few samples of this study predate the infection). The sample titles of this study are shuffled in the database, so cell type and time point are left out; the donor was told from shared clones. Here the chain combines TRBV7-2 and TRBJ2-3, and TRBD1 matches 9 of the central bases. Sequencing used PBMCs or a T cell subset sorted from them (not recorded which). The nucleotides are TGTGCATCGGACAGGGGCCCCTTCTCTACGCAGTATTTT. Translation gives CASDRGPFSTQYF.